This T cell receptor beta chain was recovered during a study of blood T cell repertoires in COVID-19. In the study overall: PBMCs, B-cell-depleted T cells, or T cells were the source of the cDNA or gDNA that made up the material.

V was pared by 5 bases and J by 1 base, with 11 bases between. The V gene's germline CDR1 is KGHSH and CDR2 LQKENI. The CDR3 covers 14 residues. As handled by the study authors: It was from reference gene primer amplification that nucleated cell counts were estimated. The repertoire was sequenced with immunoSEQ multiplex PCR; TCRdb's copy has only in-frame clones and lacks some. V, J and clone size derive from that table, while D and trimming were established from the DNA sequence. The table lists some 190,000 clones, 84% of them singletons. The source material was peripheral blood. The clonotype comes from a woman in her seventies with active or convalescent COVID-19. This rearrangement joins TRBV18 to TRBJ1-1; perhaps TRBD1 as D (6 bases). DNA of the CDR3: TGTGCCAGCTCATCACAAGGGGGGAACACTGAAGCTTTCTTT. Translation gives CASSSQGGNTEAFF. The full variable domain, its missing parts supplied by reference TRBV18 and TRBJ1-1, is NAGVMQNPRHLVRRRGQEARLRCSPMKGHSHVYWYRQLPEEGLKFMVYLQKENIIDESGMPKERFSAEFPKEGPSILRIQQVVRGDSAAYFCASSSQGGNTEAFFGQGTRLTVV.